This is a list of T cell receptor beta chains from one sample in a study of blood T cells in healthy people across ages. One entry per CDR3 protein, called by TCRdb with MiXCR from the 5' RACE reads. In the table there are 1.5 million to 2 million distinct CDR3 sequences, approximately 50% of which are singletons. The material sequenced was blood. These receptors came from a woman in her thirties or forties in good health. The CDR3 runs from the conserved cysteine through the conserved F or W. A D gene is named only where the DNA matches it firmly. Clone sizes are given selectively: once, few, many, or a class where the clone is expanded.

>TRBD1|16|TRBJ1-1|TRBV4-1|-
TGCGCCAGCAGCCCCGATCCGACAGGGGTTAACACTGAAGCTTTCTTT
CASSPDPTGVNTEAFF
>TRBD2|16|TRBJ2-3|TRBV14|-
TGTGCCAGCAGCCAAGTTGCGGGGGGGCGGACAGATACGCAGTATTTT
CASSQVAGGRTDTQYF
>-|17|TRBJ2-6|TRBV7-9|-
TGTGCCAGCGGCTTAGGTTCCGAGGGTCCTGGGGCCAACGTCCTGACTTTC
CASGLGSEGPGANVLTF
>-|12|TRBJ2-5|TRBV29-1|few
TGCAGCGTTAACCGACAGCAAGAGACCCAGTACTTC
CSVNRQQETQYF
>TRBD1|15|TRBJ1-1|TRBV4-3|-
TGCGCCAGCAGCCAGGACAGGGGCGTGAACACTGAAGCTTTCTTT
CASSQDRGVNTEAFF
>-|12|TRBJ2-1|TRBV7-2|-
TGTGCCAGCAGCCCCGAATTGTATGAGCAGTTCTTC
CASSPELYEQFF
>TRBD1|15|TRBJ2-5|TRBV10-1|-
TGCGCCAGCAGTGGACAGGGGGCTGGCCAAGAGACCCAGTACTTC
CASSGQGAGQETQYF
>TRBD1|15|TRBJ2-3|TRBV9|-
TGTGCCAGCAGCCTTCGGACAGGGACGACAGATACGCGGTATTTT
CASSLRTGTTDTRYF
>TRBD2|19|TRBJ2-7|TRBV9|-
TGTGCCAGCAGCGTAGGCGATTTGGGACTAGCGGGGATGTACAATGAGCAGTACTTC
CASSVGDLGLAGMYNEQYF
>TRBD2|15|TRBJ2-1|TRBV9|-
TGTGCCAGCAGCGTCCGGGACTACATGATCAATGAGCAGTTCTTC
CASSVRDYMINEQFF
>-|19|TRBJ2-4|TRBV4-2|few
TGTGCCAGCAGCCAAGAAGGGCCCGCGGAATCCGTAGCCAAAAACATTCAGTACTTC
CASSQEGPAESVAKNIQYF
>TRBD1|12|TRBJ2-1|TRBV29-1|-
TGCAGTGTTACAGGGGGCCGGGATGAGCAGTTCTTC
CSVTGGRDEQFF
>TRBD1|16|TRBJ2-5|TRBV6-2/TRBV6-3|-
TGTGCCAGCAGTTACAGGCACAGGGGGCAGGGGGAGACCCAGTACTTC
CASSYRHRGQGETQYF
>-|15|TRBJ2-3|TRBV4-3|-
TGCGCCAGCAGCCAAGATGGCAGGGGTACAGATACGCAGTATTTT
CASSQDGRGTDTQYF
>-|14|TRBJ2-4|TRBV4-3|-
TGCGCCAGCAGCCAGGCGGGACCACTGGATGAGCAGTACTTC
CASSQAGPLDEQYF
>-|12|TRBJ1-1|TRBV7-2|few
TGTGCCAGCAGCCAACAGGTCACTGAAGCTTTCTTT
CASSQQVTEAFF
>-|16|TRBJ1-1|TRBV18|-
TGTGCCAGCTCACCAACGGTCTATGGTGGGGACACTGAAGCTTTCTTT
CASSPTVYGGDTEAFF
>-|17|TRBJ2-1|TRBV5-1|-
TGCGCCAGCAGCTTCGCGGGGACCACCGGTAATTACAATGAGCAGTTCTTC
CASSFAGTTGNYNEQFF
>-|12|TRBJ1-2|TRBV7-2|-
TGTGCCAGCAGCTCCTTATCCTATGGCTACACCTTC
CASSSLSYGYTF
>TRBD1|16|TRBJ2-7|TRBV7-2|-
TGTGCCAGCAGTTTGGACAGGGGGCGCCCCAGCAATGAGCAGTACTTC
CASSLDRGRPSNEQYF
>-|15|TRBJ2-5|TRBV4-2|-
TGTGCCAGCAGCCAAGAGCCAGCGGTTGTCGAGACCCAGTACTTC
CASSQEPAVVETQYF
>-|12|TRBJ2-7|TRBV7-9|few
TGTGCCAGCAGCAACGCAGCCGTCGAGCAGTACTTC
CASSNAAVEQYF
>-|13|TRBJ2-5|TRBV12-5|-
TGTGCTAGCGGTATTTGGCAAAGAGAGACCCAGTACTTC
CASGIWQRETQYF
>TRBD2|18|TRBJ2-1|TRBV20-1|-
TGCAGTGCTAGTTTACTAGCGGGGGGCCTAAGCTCCTACAATGAGCAGTTCTTC
CSASLLAGGLSSYNEQFF
>TRBD1|15|TRBJ2-1|TRBV4-3|-
TGCGCCAGCAGCCAACCGGGACAGTCCTACAATGAGCAGTTCTTC
CASSQPGQSYNEQFF
>TRBD1|16|TRBJ2-5|TRBV6-2/TRBV6-3|few
TGTGCCAGCAGTCCTCCACCGGGACAGGTGGGGGAGACCCAGTACTTC
CASSPPPGQVGETQYF
>-|11|TRBJ2-4|TRBV6-2/TRBV6-3|few
TGTGCCAGCACGTCAGATAAACAGCAGTACTTC
CASTSDKQQYF
>TRBD2|15|TRBJ2-5|TRBV28|-
TGTGCCACCGACATGACTAGCGGGGGGGCAGAGACCCAGTACTTC
CATDMTSGGAETQYF
>-|13|TRBJ1-2|TRBV27|few
TGTGCCAGCAGTTTCAGGGATGGCTATGGCTACACCTTC
CASSFRDGYGYTF
>-|14|TRBJ2-3|TRBV4-2|-
TGTGCCAGCAGCCAAGAGGTGTTCACAGATACGCAGTATTTT
CASSQEVFTDTQYF
>-|15|TRBJ2-1|TRBV4-3|few
TGCGCCAGCAGCCAAGACCCAGTCGCCGGGGATGAGCAGTTCTTC
CASSQDPVAGDEQFF
>-|14|TRBJ1-5|TRBV7-2|-
TGTGCCAGCAGCATGACACATAGCAATCAGCCCCAGCATTTT
CASSMTHSNQPQHF
>-|13|TRBJ2-3|TRBV4-3|-
TGCGCCAGCAGCCAAGTACAGTTGGCAGCGCAGTATTTT
CASSQVQLAAQYF